Shown below are 13 T cell receptor beta chains from a single sample sequenced in a study of T cell changes during pregnancy in multiple sclerosis. Sequenced by immunoSEQ multiplex PCR; TCRdb stores in-frame clones only, minus some. The sample holds about 40,000 clones; around 90% are singletons and the top ten take 0.43%. Sample: CD4+ T cells from peripheral blood mononuclear cells, taken in the third trimester of pregnancy. The receptors were gathered from a female donor with multiple sclerosis, enrolled in a pregnancy study.

The chain combines TRBV5-4 with TRBJ2-3; 11 nucleotides match TRBD2. CDR3 length equals 15 residues. Per germline, CDR1 SGHNT and CDR2 YYREEE (reference sequence). V dropped 5 bases and J dropped 2; count of bases not matched to a gene: 4. The chain's CDR3 is CASRLGLAATDTQYF. The CDR3, as DNA: TGTGCCAGCAGACTGGGACTAGCGGCCACAGATACGCAGTATTTT.

The chain employs TRBV29-1 and TRBJ1-1, with a weak D call TRBD1 (6 bases). Germline CDR1 is SQVTM and CDR2 is ANQGSEA. Between the trimmed V and J ends, which lost 4 bases and 10 bases, there was a span of 13 bases. This CDR3 contains 11 residues. This CDR3 is CSVGDMGRAFF. The CDR3 region has the DNA TGCAGCGTTGGGGACATGGGTCGAGCTTTCTTT.

The chain employs TRBV7-9 and TRBJ1-4; D perhaps matches TRBD1 (6 bases). The V end lost 2 bases, the J end lost 13 bases, and 11 bases lay between the germline ends. Germline V gene data show CDR1 as SEHNR and CDR2 as FQNEAQ (reference sequence). The CDR3 covers 12 residues. In DNA form, the CDR3 reads TGTGCCAGCAGCTTAAGAGACAGGCCACTGTTTTTT. It encodes CASSLRDRPLFF.

The chain has TRBV29-1 and TRBJ1-2; 10 nucleotides agree with TRBD1. Germline trimming cut 5 bases from V and 6 bases from J; bases unmatched to any gene: 9. Per the germline V gene, CDR1 is SQVTM and CDR2 is ANQGSEA. The CDR3 runs 14 residues. The CDR3 loop reads CSVRGDRGRDGYTF. Here the CDR3 DNA reads TGCAGCGTTAGGGGAGACAGGGGGCGCGATGGCTACACCTTC.

This clone was counted once. This sequence joins TRBV6-1 and TRBJ2-2; 8 bases are shared with TRBD1. With V trimmed by 5 bases and J by 4 bases, 6 bases remained unmatched. This CDR3 has 15 amino acids. Germline V gene data show CDR1 as MNHNS and CDR2 as SASEGT. DNA for the CDR3: TGTGCCAGCAGTTTGACAGGGGTTGCCACCGGGGAGCTGTTTTTT. Translation: CASSLTGVATGELFF.

The J gene is TRBJ1-1, the V gene TRBV7-8, with TRBD1 identical over 11 bases. This CDR3 is 18 amino acids long. Per germline, CDR1 SGHVS and CDR2 FQNEAQ. Germline trimming cut 5 bases from V and 4 bases from J; bases unmatched to any gene: 15. The CDR3 loop is CASSTPSGTGGIGTEAFF. CDR3 DNA: TGTGCCAGCAGCACCCCATCCGGGACAGGGGGGATCGGCACTGAAGCTTTCTTT.

The genes are TRBV27 and TRBJ2-1; 9 bases line up with TRBD2. In germline, CDR1 is MNHEY, CDR2 SMNVEV (reference sequence). The V gene end was trimmed by 2 bases and the J gene end by 5 bases; junction bases not matched to a gene: 16. This CDR3 has 19 amino acids. CDR3 loop: CASSLRASGISPFNNEQFF. The CDR3 nucleotides are TGTGCCAGCAGTTTACGGGCTAGCGGGATTAGTCCCTTCAACAATGAGCAGTTCTTC.

The V call is TRBV11-3, the J call TRBJ2-3; the D is unclear. In germline, CDR1 is SGHNT, CDR2 YENEEA. The CDR3 is 12 amino acids. V was shortened by 1 base and J by 5 bases, with 4 bases between the two germline ends. The CDR3, as DNA: TGTGCCAGCAGCTTAGGTCTAGATACGCAGTATTTT. It translates to CASSLGLDTQYF.

The V and J genes are TRBV5-1 and TRBJ1-1, with 8 nucleotides matching TRBD1. After removal of 4 bases from V and 0 bases from J, the junction contained 17 bases not matched to a gene. This CDR3 region has 19 residues. Germline CDR1 and CDR2: SGHRS and YFSETQ. CDR3 region: CASSDFRRGRRLMNTEAFF. The CDR3 DNA follows: TGCGCCAGCAGCGATTTTCGCAGGGGGCGCCGGCTAATGAACACTGAAGCTTTCTTT.

The chain recombines TRBV6-1 with TRBJ2-2; 13 bases fit TRBD2. This CDR3 comprises 15 residues. Trimming took 9 bases from V and 1 from J; bases not matched to a gene: 2. Germline CDR1 MNHNS, CDR2 SASEGT. This chain's CDR3 is CASGLAGVNTGELFF. CDR3 sequence (DNA): TGTGCCAGTGGACTAGCGGGGGTGAACACCGGGGAGCTGTTTTTT.

The chain employs TRBV28 and TRBJ1-3; D is possibly TRBD1 (6 bases). Germline CDR1 MDHEN, CDR2 SYDVKM. V lost 5 bases, J lost 2 bases, and 10 bases lay in between. CDR3 length: 14 amino acids. The CDR3: CASSRGGTGNTIYF. The CDR3 DNA reads as TGTGCCAGCAGTAGGGGGGGCACTGGAAACACCATATATTTT.

The CDR3 loop reads CASSQDRGAYEQYF. In DNA, the CDR3 is TGTGCCAGCAGCCAGGACAGGGGGGCCTACGAGCAGTACTTC. The J gene is TRBJ2-7, the V gene TRBV5-4; 10 nucleotides match TRBD1. In germline, CDR1 is SGHNT, CDR2 YYREEE (reference sequence). CDR3 length: 14 residues. The V gene end was trimmed by 4 bases and the J gene end by 2 bases; junction bases not matched to a gene: 3. The entire variable domain, with the rest obtained from reference TRBV5-4 and TRBJ2-7, is as follows: ETGVTQSPTHLIKTRGQQVTLRCSSQSGHNTVSWYQQALGQGPQFIFQYYREEENGRGNFPPRFSGLQFPNYSSELNVNALELDDSALYLCASSQDRGAYEQYFGPGTRLTVT.

The chain links TRBV5-4 to TRBJ2-3, with TRBD2 as a possible D gene (5 bases). V lost 5 bases and J 2 bases, leaving 9 bases between the germline ends. The CDR3 runs to 13 residues. From germline, CDR1 is SGHNT and CDR2 YYREEE (reference sequence). As DNA, the CDR3 is TGTGCCAGCAGTCCCGGGATCACAGATACGCAGTATTTT. Residues: CASSPGITDTQYF.